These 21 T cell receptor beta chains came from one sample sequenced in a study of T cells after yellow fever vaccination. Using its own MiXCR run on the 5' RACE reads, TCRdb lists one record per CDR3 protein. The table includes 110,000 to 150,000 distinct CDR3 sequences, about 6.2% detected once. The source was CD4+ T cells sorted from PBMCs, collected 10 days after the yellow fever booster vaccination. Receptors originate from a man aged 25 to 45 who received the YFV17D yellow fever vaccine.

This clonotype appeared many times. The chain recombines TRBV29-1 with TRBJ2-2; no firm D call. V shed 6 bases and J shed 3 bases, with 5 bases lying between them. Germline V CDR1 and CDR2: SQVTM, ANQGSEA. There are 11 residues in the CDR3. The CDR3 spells CSVRDTGELFF. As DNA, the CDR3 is TGCAGCGTCCGGGACACCGGGGAGCTGTTTTTT.

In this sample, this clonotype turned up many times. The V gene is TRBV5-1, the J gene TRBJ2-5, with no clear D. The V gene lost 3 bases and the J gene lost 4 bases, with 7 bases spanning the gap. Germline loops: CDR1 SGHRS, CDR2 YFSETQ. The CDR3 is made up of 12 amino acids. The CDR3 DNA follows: TGCGCCAGCAGCTCGGAATTAGAGACCCAGTACTTC. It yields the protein CASSSELETQYF.

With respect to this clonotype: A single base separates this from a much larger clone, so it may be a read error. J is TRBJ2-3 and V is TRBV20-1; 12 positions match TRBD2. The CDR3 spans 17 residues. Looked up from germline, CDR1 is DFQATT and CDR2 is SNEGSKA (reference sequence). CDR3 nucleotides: TGCCGTGCTCCCCCGTCTAGCGGGAGGGCAGGGGAGGGGACGCAGTATTTT. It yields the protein CRAPPSSGRAGEGTQYF.

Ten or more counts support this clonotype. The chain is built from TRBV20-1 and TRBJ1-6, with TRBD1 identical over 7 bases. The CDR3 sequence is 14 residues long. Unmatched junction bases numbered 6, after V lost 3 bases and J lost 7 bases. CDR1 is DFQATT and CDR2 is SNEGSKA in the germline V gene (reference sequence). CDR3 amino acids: CSASRDRANSPLHF. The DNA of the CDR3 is TGCAGTGCTAGCCGCGACAGGGCCAATTCACCCCTCCACTTT.

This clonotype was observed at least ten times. The CDR3 spells CASSLGRLGGRSDEQFF. The CDR3, as DNA: TGTGCCAGCAGCTTAGGGCGCCTCGGCGGGAGATCTGATGAGCAGTTCTTC. The V and J genes are TRBV7-9 and TRBJ2-1, with 7 bases fitting TRBD2. V was clipped by 1 base and J by 8 bases; unmatched bases: 14. This CDR3 has 17 residues. Looked up from germline, CDR1 is SEHNR and CDR2 is FQNEAQ (reference sequence).

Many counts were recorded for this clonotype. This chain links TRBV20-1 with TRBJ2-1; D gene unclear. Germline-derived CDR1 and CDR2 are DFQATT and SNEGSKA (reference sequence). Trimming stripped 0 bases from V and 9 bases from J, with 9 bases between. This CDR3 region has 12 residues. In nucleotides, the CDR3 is TGCAGTGCTAGAGATCGGTATCGTGAGCAGTTCTTC. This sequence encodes CSARDRYREQFF.

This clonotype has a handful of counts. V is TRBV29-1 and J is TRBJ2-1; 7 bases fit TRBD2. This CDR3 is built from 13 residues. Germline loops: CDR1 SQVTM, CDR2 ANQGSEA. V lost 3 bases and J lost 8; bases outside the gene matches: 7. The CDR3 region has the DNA TGCAGCGTTGACCGCGGGAGTACCTATGAGCAGTTCTTC. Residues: CSVDRGSTYEQFF.

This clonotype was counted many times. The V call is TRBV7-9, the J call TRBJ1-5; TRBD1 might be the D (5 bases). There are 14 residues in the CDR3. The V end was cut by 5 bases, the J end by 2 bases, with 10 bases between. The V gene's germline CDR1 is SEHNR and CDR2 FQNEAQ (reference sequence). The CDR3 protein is CASSGRDGNQPQHF. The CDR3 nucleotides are TGTGCCAGCAGCGGTAGGGACGGCAATCAGCCCCAGCATTTT.

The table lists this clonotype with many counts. The DNA for the CDR3 is TGCGCCAGCAGCTTGGCGGAGGCCGGGGAGCTGTTTTTT. It codes for CASSLAEAGELFF. V and J are TRBV5-1 and TRBJ2-2; D possibly corresponds to TRBD2 (5 bases). V lost 0 bases to trimming and J lost 6 bases, with 6 bases between them. The V gene's germline CDR1 is SGHRS and CDR2 YFSETQ. The CDR3 has 13 amino acids.

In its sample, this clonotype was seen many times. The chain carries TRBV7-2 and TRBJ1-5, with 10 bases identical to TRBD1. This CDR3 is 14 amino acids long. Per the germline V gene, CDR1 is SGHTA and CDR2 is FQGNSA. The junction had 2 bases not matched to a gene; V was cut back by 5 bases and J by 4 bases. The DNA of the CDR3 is TGTGCCAGCAGCAGGGGACAGGGGAATCAGCCCCAGCATTTT. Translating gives CASSRGQGNQPQHF.

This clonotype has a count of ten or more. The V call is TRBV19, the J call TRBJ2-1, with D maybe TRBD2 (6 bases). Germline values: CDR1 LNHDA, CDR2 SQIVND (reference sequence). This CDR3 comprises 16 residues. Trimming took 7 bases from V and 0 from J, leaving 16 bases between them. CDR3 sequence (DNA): TGTGCCAGTATGAGGGCCGGGAGAGACTCCTACAATGAGCAGTTCTTC. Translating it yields CASMRAGRDSYNEQFF.

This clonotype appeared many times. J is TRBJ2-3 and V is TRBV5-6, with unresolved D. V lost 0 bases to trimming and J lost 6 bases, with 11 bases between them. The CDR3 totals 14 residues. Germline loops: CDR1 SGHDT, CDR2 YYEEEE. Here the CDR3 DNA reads TGTGCCAGCAGCTTGGTGGCCCTAGGTGATACGCAGTATTTT. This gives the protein CASSLVALGDTQYF.

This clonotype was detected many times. CDR3 residues: CASRKGLEQFF. CDR3 coding DNA: TGTGCCAGCAGGAAGGGTTTGGAGCAGTTCTTC. The chain combines TRBV7-9 with TRBJ2-1; D uncertain. V lost 6 bases and J 10 bases, leaving 10 bases between the germline ends. The CDR3 consists of 11 residues. CDR1 is SEHNR, CDR2 FQNEAQ, per germline (reference sequence).

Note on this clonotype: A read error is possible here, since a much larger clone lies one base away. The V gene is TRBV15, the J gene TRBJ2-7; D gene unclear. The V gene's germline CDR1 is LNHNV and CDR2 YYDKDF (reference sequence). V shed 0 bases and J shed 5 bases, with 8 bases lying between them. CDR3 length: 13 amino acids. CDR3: CATSRDTVDEQYF. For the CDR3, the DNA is TGTGCCACCAGCAGAGATACAGTGGACGAGCAGTACTTC. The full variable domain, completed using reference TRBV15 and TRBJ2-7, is DAMVIQNPRYQVTQFGKPVTLSCSQTLNHNVMYWYQQKSSQAPKLLFHYYDKDFNNEADTPDNFQSRRPNTSFCFLDIRSPGLGDTAMYLCATSRDTVDEQYFGPGTRLTVT.

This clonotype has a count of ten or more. CDR3 nucleotide sequence: TGTGCCAGCAGGACCTTGTTGCTAGCCCCCAGAGGGGAGCAGTACTTC. This gives the protein CASRTLLLAPRGEQYF. V gene TRBV21-1 combines with J gene TRBJ2-7; the table's D call, TRBD2, has no DNA check behind it. TRBV21-1 is a pseudogene. This CDR3 region has 16 residues.

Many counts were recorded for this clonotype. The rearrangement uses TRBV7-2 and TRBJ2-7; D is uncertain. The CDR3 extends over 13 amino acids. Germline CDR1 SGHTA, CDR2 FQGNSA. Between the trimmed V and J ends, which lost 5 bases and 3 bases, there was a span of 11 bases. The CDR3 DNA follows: TGTGCCAGCAGCATCGGACGAGACTACGAGCAGTACTTC. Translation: CASSIGRDYEQYF. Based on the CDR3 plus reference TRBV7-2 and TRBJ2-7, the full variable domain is GAGVSQSPSNKVTEKGKDVELRCDPISGHTALYWYRQSLGQGLEFLIYFQGNSAPDKSGLPSDRFSAERTGGSVSTLTIQRTQQEDSAVYLCASSIGRDYEQYFGPGTRLTVT.

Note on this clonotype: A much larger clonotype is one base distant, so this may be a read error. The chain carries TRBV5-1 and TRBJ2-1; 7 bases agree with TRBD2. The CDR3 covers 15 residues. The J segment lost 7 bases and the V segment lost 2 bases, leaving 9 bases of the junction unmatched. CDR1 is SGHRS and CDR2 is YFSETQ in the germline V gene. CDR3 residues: CASSLGGSTENEQFF. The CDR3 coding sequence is TGCGCCAGCAGCTTAGGCGGGAGTACTGAAAATGAGCAGTTCTTC.

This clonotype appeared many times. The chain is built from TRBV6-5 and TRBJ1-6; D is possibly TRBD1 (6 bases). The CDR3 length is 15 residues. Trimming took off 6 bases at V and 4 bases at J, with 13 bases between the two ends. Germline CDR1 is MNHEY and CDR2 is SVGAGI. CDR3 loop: CASRVGQRYNSPLHF. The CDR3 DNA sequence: TGTGCCAGCAGGGTAGGACAGCGGTATAATTCACCCCTCCACTTT.

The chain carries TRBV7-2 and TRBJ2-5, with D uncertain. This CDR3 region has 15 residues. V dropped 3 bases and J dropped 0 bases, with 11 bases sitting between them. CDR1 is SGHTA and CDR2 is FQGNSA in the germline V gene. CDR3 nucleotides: TGTGCCAGCAGCTTGAGCGCGATGTACCAAGAGACCCAGTACTTC. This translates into CASSLSAMYQETQYF.

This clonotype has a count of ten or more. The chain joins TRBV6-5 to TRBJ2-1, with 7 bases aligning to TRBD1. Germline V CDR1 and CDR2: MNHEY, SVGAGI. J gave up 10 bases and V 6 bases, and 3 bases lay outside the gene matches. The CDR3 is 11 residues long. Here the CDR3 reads CASRDREEQFF. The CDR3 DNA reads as TGTGCCAGCAGAGACAGGGAGGAGCAGTTCTTC.

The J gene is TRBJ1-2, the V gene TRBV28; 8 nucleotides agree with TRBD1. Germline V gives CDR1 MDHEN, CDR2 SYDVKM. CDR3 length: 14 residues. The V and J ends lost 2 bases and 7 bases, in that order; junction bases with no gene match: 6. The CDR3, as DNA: TGTGCCAGCAGTTTAATACCGGGACAGGCTGGCTACACCTTC. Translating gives CASSLIPGQAGYTF.